One and the same sample provided the 24 T cell receptor beta chains below, sequenced in a study of early T cells in non-severe SARS-CoV-2 infection. TCRdb reanalysed the 5' RACE reads using MiXCR and keeps one entry per CDR3 protein. The sample includes 75,000 to 100,000 distinct CDR3 sequences, approximately 16% seen only once; the top ten take 1.3%. The specimen was whole blood. All receptors come from an adult who was a healthcare worker with PCR-confirmed SARS-CoV-2 infection or an uninfected control (not recorded which).

This clonotype was seen ten or more times. The chain has TRBV6-2 or TRBV6-3 and TRBJ1-5; a possible D gene is TRBD1 (6 bases). The germline V and J ends were trimmed by 3 bases and 3 bases, with 12 bases remaining between them. The CDR3 consists of 15 residues. Germline V gene data show CDR1 as MNHEY and CDR2 as SVGEGT. Here the CDR3 DNA reads TGTGCCAGCAGTTATGGTCAGGGGTACAATCAGCCCCAGCATTTT. Protein product: CASSYGQGYNQPQHF.

The chain recombines TRBV29-1 with TRBJ2-7; D assignment may be TRBD1 or TRBD2 (5 bases each). Germline V gene lookup returns CDR1 SQVTM and CDR2 ANQGSEA. V lost 7 bases, J lost 2 bases, and 15 bases lay in between. This CDR3 has 13 amino acids. In DNA form, the CDR3 reads TGCAGCGGATTAGGAAGGGGAGCCTACGAGCAGTACTTC. Its protein is CSGLGRGAYEQYF.

This clonotype was seen at least ten times. The chain couples TRBV28 to TRBJ2-2; D is unresolved. Germline V lookup: CDR1 MDHEN, CDR2 SYDVKM. Trimming pared 3 bases from V and 0 bases from J, leaving 14 bases between. The CDR3 has 17 residues. The CDR3 protein is CASSFWIWSANTGELFF. The CDR3 nucleotides read TGTGCCAGCAGTTTCTGGATATGGTCTGCGAACACCGGGGAGCTGTTTTTT. Looking up the rest from reference TRBV28 and TRBJ2-2 gives the full variable domain: DVKVTQSSRYLVKRTGEKVFLECVQDMDHENMFWYRQDPGLGLRLIYFSYDVKMKEKGDIPEGYSVSREKKERFSLILESASTNQTSMYLCASSFWIWSANTGELFFGEGSRLTVL.

The chain links TRBV19 to TRBJ2-3, with a possible D match to TRBD2 (5 bases). The CDR3 length is 15 residues. V was cut by 11 bases and J by 4 bases, with 22 bases left in between. Germline-derived CDR1 and CDR2 are LNHDA and SQIVND (reference sequence). CDR3 DNA: TGTGCCTCCTCACGCGGGCTGAGAGGGCCAGATACGCAGTATTTT. Translating gives CASSRGLRGPDTQYF.

The chain combines TRBV20-1 with TRBJ2-5, with 12 positions matching TRBD1. The ends lost 6 bases at V and 4 bases at J; junction bases unmatched: 6. The CDR3 has 14 residues. Looked up from germline, CDR1 is DFQATT and CDR2 is SNEGSKA (reference sequence). CDR3 amino acids: CSAVGQGAGETQYF. The DNA of the CDR3 is TGCAGTGCCGTGGGACAGGGGGCAGGAGAGACCCAGTACTTC.

CDR3 nucleotide sequence: TGCAGCGTTGAACAGCCCACTGAAGCTTTCTTT. Amino acids: CSVEQPTEAFF. The chain has TRBV29-1 and TRBJ1-1; D gene uncertain. Germline CDR1 and CDR2: SQVTM and ANQGSEA. Trimming stripped 2 bases from V and 4 bases from J, with 5 bases between. The CDR3 has 11 amino acids.

V usage is TRBV5-1 and J usage is TRBJ2-5; 8 nucleotides align to TRBD1. Germline trimming cut 4 bases from V and 1 base from J; bases unmatched to any gene: 3. The CDR3 runs to 14 residues. The V gene's germline CDR1 is SGHRS and CDR2 YFSETQ. CDR3 protein: CASSRTGIQETQYF. The CDR3 region has the DNA TGCGCCAGCAGCAGGACAGGGATCCAAGAGACCCAGTACTTC.

The chain couples TRBV28 to TRBJ2-7; perhaps TRBD1 as D (5 bases). V lost 6 bases and J lost 4, with 22 bases in between. Germline V gene data show CDR1 as MDHEN and CDR2 as SYDVKM. The CDR3 sequence is 16 residues long. CDR3 residues: CASRQIQGNSVYEQYF. The CDR3 DNA reads as TGTGCCAGCAGACAAATTCAGGGAAATTCCGTTTACGAGCAGTACTTC. Full variable domain (missing parts from reference TRBV28 and TRBJ2-7): DVKVTQSSRYLVKRTGEKVFLECVQDMDHENMFWYRQDPGLGLRLIYFSYDVKMKEKGDIPEGYSVSREKKERFSLILESASTNQTSMYLCASRQIQGNSVYEQYFGPGTRLTVT.

This clonotype has a handful of counts. The CDR3 bases are TGTGCCAGCAGATTCGGGACAGGGGGCTACAATGAGCAGTTCTTC. Translating gives CASRFGTGGYNEQFF. The chain carries TRBV12-3 or TRBV12-4 and TRBJ2-1, with 11 bases fitting TRBD1. Trimming took 6 bases from V and 3 from J; bases not matched to a gene: 4. This CDR3 comprises 15 residues.

Notes on this clonotype: A clone one base away is much larger, so this may be a read error. V is TRBV6-6 and J is TRBJ2-7; 7 bases match TRBD1. Per germline, CDR1 MNHNY and CDR2 SVGAGI (reference sequence). CDR3 length: 14 residues. Losses at the gene ends were 6 bases for V and 6 bases for J; bases not matched to a gene: 11. As DNA, the CDR3 is TGTGCCAGCAGAACGACAGGGATGAACTGCGAGCAGTACTTC. This codes for CASRTTGMNCEQYF.

The sample holds many counts of this clonotype. A read error may account for a junction end that differs from germline. V is TRBV7-7 and J is TRBJ2-1; 7 nucleotides line up with TRBD2. Germline loops: CDR1 SSHAT, CDR2 FNYEAQ (reference sequence). The CDR3 extends over 15 amino acids. CDR3 in DNA: TGTGCTAGCAGCTTGAAAGCGGGGCTATACAATGAGCAGTTCTTC. Its protein is CASSLKAGLYNEQFF. The full variable domain, with the rest looked up from reference TRBV7-7 and TRBJ2-1, is GAGVSQSPRYKVTKRGQDVTLRCDPISSHATLYWYQQALGQGPEFLTYFNYEAQPDKSGLPSDRFSAERPEGSISTLTIQRTEQRDSAMYRCASSLKAGLYNEQFFGPGTRLTVL.

This clonotype was seen repeatedly, ten times or more. The chain recombines TRBV29-1 with TRBJ2-3; D may be TRBD2 (5 bases). The CDR3 is 15 amino acids. CDR1 is SQVTM, CDR2 ANQGSEA, per germline. Trimming cost V 0 bases and J 4 bases, with 14 bases left between them. This CDR3 reads CSVEERPRAPDTQYF. The CDR3 DNA follows: TGCAGCGTTGAAGAGAGACCGAGGGCCCCAGATACGCAGTATTTT.

The chain links TRBV2 to TRBJ1-6; D remains ambiguous. CDR1 is SNHLY and CDR2 is FYNNEI in the germline V gene. The V gene lost 1 base and the J gene lost 7 bases, with 11 bases spanning the gap. The length of the CDR3 is 15 residues. CDR3 nucleotide sequence: TGTGCCAGCAGTGAAGTACCGCAGATCAATTCACCCCTCCACTTT. Protein product: CASSEVPQINSPLHF.

V usage is TRBV20-1 and J usage is TRBJ1-1; maybe TRBD1 (5 bases). V lost 0 bases to trimming and J lost 0 bases, with 11 bases between them. The CDR3 loop spans 15 amino acids. Germline CDR1 and CDR2: DFQATT and SNEGSKA (reference sequence). The CDR3 coding sequence is TGCAGTGCTAGAGATACAGGCCCGCTGAACACTGAAGCTTTCTTT. It encodes CSARDTGPLNTEAFF.

The rearrangement uses TRBV27 and TRBJ2-5; D gene uncertain. Germline CDR1 is MNHEY and CDR2 is SMNVEV (reference sequence). With 2 bases removed from V and 5 bases from J, the gap between germline ends came to 12 bases. The CDR3 sequence is 14 residues long. The CDR3 loop is CASSLIGSLETQYF. The CDR3 DNA is TGTGCCAGCAGTTTAATCGGAAGCCTGGAGACCCAGTACTTC.

V usage is TRBV11-2 and J usage is TRBJ2-5, with D perhaps TRBD2 (5 bases). The germline V gene has CDR1 SGHAT and CDR2 FQNNGV. The CDR3 has 17 amino acids. The V end was cut by 7 bases, the J end by 1 base, with 22 bases between. The CDR3, as DNA: TGTGCCAGCATTTCCGGGTGGGCTAGCCGGCTCCAAGAGACCCAGTACTTC. Protein product: CASISGWASRLQETQYF.

This clonotype appeared many times. The genes are TRBV6-2 or TRBV6-3 and TRBJ1-1, with D hard to call. Per the germline V gene, CDR1 is MNHEY and CDR2 is SVGEGT. V was shortened by 5 bases and J by 1 base, with 8 bases between the two germline ends. The CDR3 is 13 amino acids. CDR3 residues: CASSAGQNTEAFF. CDR3 coding DNA: TGTGCCAGCAGTGCCGGCCAGAACACTGAAGCTTTCTTT.

This clonotype was counted between two and nine times. The rearrangement uses TRBV5-4 and TRBJ1-5, with 8 bases lining up with TRBD1. J was trimmed by 1 base and V by 4 bases; bases with no gene match: 4. Germline lookup yields CDR1 SGHNT and CDR2 YYREEE (reference sequence). This CDR3 spans 15 amino acids. The CDR3 bases are TGTGCCAGCAGCCAGGGACAGGAAAGCAATCAGCCCCAGCATTTT. Its protein product is CASSQGQESNQPQHF.

The chain is built from TRBV3-1 and TRBJ2-7, with D uncertain. Germline lookup yields CDR1 LGHDT and CDR2 YNNKEL (reference sequence). The CDR3 runs 14 residues. The V gene lost 2 bases and the J gene lost 0 bases, with 8 bases spanning the gap. The CDR3 is CASSQNGNSYEQYF. The CDR3 coding sequence is TGTGCCAGCAGCCAAAACGGAAACTCCTACGAGCAGTACTTC.

This clonotype was counted between two and nine times. The chain is built from TRBV9 and TRBJ2-3; no reliable D call. From germline, CDR1 is SGDLS and CDR2 YYNGEE. Trimming removed 1 base at V and 0 bases at J, with 6 bases between. The CDR3 extends over 14 amino acids. CDR3 protein: CASSVPPSTDTQYF. In nucleotides, the CDR3 is TGTGCCAGCAGCGTACCACCGAGCACAGATACGCAGTATTTT.

The genes are TRBV28 and TRBJ2-3, with D possibly being TRBD1 (5 bases). The ends were cut back, 3 bases at V and 4 bases at J, with 17 bases in the middle. Germline V gives CDR1 MDHEN, CDR2 SYDVKM. The CDR3 covers 16 residues. The CDR3 coding sequence is TGTGCCAGCAGTTTGTGGGGAACAGGTGCCTCAGATACGCAGTATTTT. It translates to CASSLWGTGASDTQYF.

This clonotype was observed a few times. The chain employs TRBV10-1 and TRBJ1-1; the D is unclear. The CDR3 is made up of 13 amino acids. Germline V gene lookup returns CDR1 WNHNN and CDR2 SYGVQD (reference sequence). Trimming removed 3 bases from V and 11 bases from J, with 16 bases in between. CDR3 in DNA: TGCGCCAGCAGTGACAGTGGGAGGTCGGCCGCTTTCTTT. Translating it yields CASSDSGRSAAFF.

At least ten counts were recorded for this clonotype. The rearrangement uses TRBV2 and TRBJ2-5; a possible D gene is TRBD2 (5 bases). Germline V gene data show CDR1 as SNHLY and CDR2 as FYNNEI. The CDR3 is 13 amino acids. V was pared by 10 bases and J by 3 bases, with 15 bases between. The CDR3 sequence: CATTPRAEETQYF. CDR3 in DNA: TGTGCCACTACCCCGAGGGCAGAAGAGACCCAGTACTTC.

J is TRBJ2-7 and V is TRBV27, with TRBD1 matching over 8 bases. CDR1 is MNHEY and CDR2 is SMNVEV in the germline V gene (reference sequence). This CDR3 has 15 amino acids. V lost 5 bases, J lost 2 bases, and 8 bases stayed unmatched. CDR3 bases: TGTGCCAGCAGTCTCACAGGGGGAGCCCCCTACGAGCAGTACTTC. It encodes CASSLTGGAPYEQYF.